This TCR beta chain was retrieved from a study of blood T cell repertoires in COVID-19. TCRdb's copy holds only in-frame clones and misses some; the assay was immunoSEQ multiplex PCR. Of about 130,000 clones listed, around 89% were seen once; the top ten hold 2.5% to 3%. The CDR3 runs 16 residues. V lost 4 bases, J lost 4 bases, and 10 bases stayed unmatched. The germline gives CDR1 MNHNY, CDR2 SVGAGI (reference sequence). Sequencing was carried out using peripheral blood. This rearrangement joins TRBV6-6 to TRBJ1-1, with 9 bases aligning to TRBD1. This receptor was obtained from a man in his 60s with active or convalescent COVID-19. The CDR3 nucleotides are TGTGCCAGCAGTTCACAGGGGGCAAAAGTGGGCACTGAAGCTTTCTTT. Amino acids: CASSSQGAKVGTEAFF.